This T cell receptor (beta chain) was profiled in a study of regulatory T cells in long-lasting Graves disease. Study as a whole: Patients met the persistent Graves' disease definition after over 5 years of antithyroid drugs with positive TSH receptor antibodies. General study results and limits: The small sample size may have reduced accuracy. Persistent Graves' patients showed less TCR diversity than newly diagnosed patients showed.

The sample holds many counts of this clonotype. Its antigen is as yet unknown. Assembly of TCR beta libraries relied on iRepertoire HTBI primers together with Arm-PCR of CDR3 regions. TCRdb called the multiplex PCR reads again in MiXCR, with one record for every CDR3 protein. The sample contains 700,000 or so distinct CDR3 sequences, 30% of which appear only once. The CDR3 is made up of 18 amino acids. Trimming at V came to 6 bases and at J to 4 bases, leaving 12 bases not matched to a gene. CDR1 is MDHEN and CDR2 is SYDVKM in the germline V gene. Regarding time point: persistent/refractory GD, antithyroid drugs over 5 years with positive TRAb. From PBMCs, RNA was extracted and then used to make the TCR library.

The receptor's source is a female donor with Graves disease. The specimen comprised peripheral blood mononuclear cells (PBMCs), sampled when the disease was refractory, from a patient treated with antithyroid drugs. The chain couples TRBV28 to TRBJ2-2; 12 bases map to TRBD2. This CDR3 reads CASRLGLAGGPFTGELFF. The CDR3 DNA is TGTGCCAGCAGGTTGGGGCTAGCGGGAGGGCCGTTCACCGGGGAGCTGTTTTTT.